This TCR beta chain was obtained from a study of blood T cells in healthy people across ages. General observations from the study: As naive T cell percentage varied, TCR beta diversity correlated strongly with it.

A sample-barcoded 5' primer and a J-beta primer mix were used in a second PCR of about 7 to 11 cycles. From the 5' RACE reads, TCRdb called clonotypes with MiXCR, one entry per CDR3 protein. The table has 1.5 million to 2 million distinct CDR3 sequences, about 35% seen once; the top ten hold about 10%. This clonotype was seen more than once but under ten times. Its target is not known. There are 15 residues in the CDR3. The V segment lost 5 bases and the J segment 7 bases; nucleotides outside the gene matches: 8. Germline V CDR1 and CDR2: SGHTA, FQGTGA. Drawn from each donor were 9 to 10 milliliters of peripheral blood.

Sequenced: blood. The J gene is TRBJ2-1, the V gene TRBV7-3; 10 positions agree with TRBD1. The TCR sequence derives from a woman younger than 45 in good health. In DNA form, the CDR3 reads TGTGCCAGCAGCCAGCGACAGGGGGCGCCTAATGAGCAGTTCTTC. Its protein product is CASSQRQGAPNEQFF. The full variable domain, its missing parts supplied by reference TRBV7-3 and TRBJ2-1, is GAGVSQTPSNKVTEKGKYVELRCDPISGHTALYWYRQSLGQGPEFLIYFQGTGAADDSGLPNDRFFAVRPEGSVSTLKIQRTERGDSAVYLCASSQRQGAPNEQFFGPGTRLTVL.